The entry that follows covers one T cell receptor beta chain sequence. This record belongs to a study of T cell changes during pregnancy in multiple sclerosis. The CDR3 has 13 residues. Trimming removed 0 bases from V and 11 bases from J, with 10 bases in between. CDR1 and CDR2 from the germline V gene are SEHNR and FQNEAQ (reference sequence). Measured with immunoSEQ multiplex PCR; TCRdb has only the in-frame clones, and not every one. The table shows tens of thousands of clones, with roughly nine tenths occurring only once. This sequence originates from a female donor in good health, enrolled as a control in a pregnancy study. The input for sequencing was peripheral blood, taken after pregnancy. V and J are TRBV7-9 and TRBJ1-4; D is undetermined. DNA for the CDR3: TGTGCCAGCAGCTTAGCCGGGGTTTTGAAACTGTTTTTT. Translation gives CASSLAGVLKLFF.